What follows are 27 T cell receptor beta chains derived from one specimen sequenced in a study of vaccination and CD4 T cells after COVID-19. Stated treatment: roughly 10-day PBMC culture with coronavirus spike peptide pools or control peptides (ViraFEST assay). Oncomine TCR Beta short-read sequencing was applied to DNA from cultured CD4+ T cells. TCRdb reprocessed the PCR reads via MiXCR and lists one record per CDR3 protein. The repertoire has roughly 12,000 distinct CDR3 sequences, more than 40% of them found once; the top ten carry roughly 14%. Antigens of these TCRs are unknown. The sample taken for sequencing was CD4+ T cells from blood, cultured in vitro. The source is a human donor who had recovered from COVID-19.

The CDR3 bases are TGCAGTGCTAGGTCACCCACCCAAGAGACCCAGTACTTC. Translated, it gives CSARSPTQETQYF. The chain is built from TRBV20-1 and TRBJ2-5, with no clear D. Between the trimmed V and J ends, which lost 3 bases and 1 base, there was a span of 9 bases. The CDR3 is 13 residues long. Germline lookup yields CDR1 DFQATT and CDR2 SNEGSKA (reference sequence).

V is TRBV7-8 and J is TRBJ2-1; 11 bases are shared with TRBD2. Unmatched junction bases numbered 10, after V lost 5 bases and J lost 7 bases. Per the germline V gene, CDR1 is SGHVS and CDR2 is FQNEAQ. The CDR3 sequence is 16 residues long. CDR3 bases: TGTGCCAGCAGCCAATTTTCTAGCGGGAGGCGGAATGAGCAGTTCTTC. It yields the protein CASSQFSSGRRNEQFF.

This clonotype was observed a handful of times. V gene TRBV7-6 combines with J gene TRBJ2-5; D unclear. The CDR3 is 12 amino acids. The germline V gene has CDR1 SGHVS and CDR2 FNYEAQ. Trimming took off 0 bases at V and 3 bases at J, with 2 bases between the two ends. CDR3 nucleotides: TGTGCCAGCAGCTTAGCAGAAGAGACCCAGTACTTC. Protein: CASSLAEETQYF.

This clonotype was found a few times. The J gene is TRBJ1-5, the V gene TRBV15, with TRBD1 as a possible D gene (6 bases). Germline CDR1 LNHNV, CDR2 YYDKDF (reference sequence). Trimming shortened V by 0 bases and J by 6 bases, and 12 bases separated the two germline ends. The CDR3 loop spans 15 amino acids. Written as DNA, the CDR3 is TGTGCCACCAGCAGAGATCAACAGGGACGTCAGCCCCAGCATTTT. As protein: CATSRDQQGRQPQHF.

V gene TRBV28 combines with J gene TRBJ1-5, with D perhaps matching TRBD1 (6 bases). Germline assignment: CDR1 MDHEN and CDR2 SYDVKM. There are 12 residues in the CDR3. V gave up 2 bases and J gave up 7 bases, with 6 bases separating them. The CDR3 DNA sequence: TGTGCCAGCAGTTTAGGGGGCCAGCCCCAGCATTTT. Translated, it gives CASSLGGQPQHF.

A few counts support this clonotype. The CDR3 DNA reads TGCAGTGCTAGAGATTACCAGGCTACCTACGAGCAGTACTTC. Amino acids: CSARDYQATYEQYF. The V gene is TRBV20-1, the J gene TRBJ2-7; the D is unclear. Trimming took 0 bases from V and 2 from J, leaving 11 bases between them. Germline V lookup: CDR1 DFQATT, CDR2 SNEGSKA (reference sequence). The CDR3 contains 14 residues.

The CDR3 protein is CASRSSVGQVQETQYF. The CDR3, as DNA: TGTGCCAGCAGATCCTCCGTAGGACAGGTACAAGAGACCCAGTACTTC. This chain links TRBV27 with TRBJ2-5, with TRBD1 matching 7 bases. In germline, CDR1 is MNHEY, CDR2 SMNVEV (reference sequence). The CDR3 contains 16 residues. Trimming cost V 6 bases and J 2 bases; bases outside gene matches: 12.

The chain recombines TRBV14 with TRBJ2-5; D assignment may be TRBD1 or TRBD2 (5 bases each). In germline, CDR1 is SGHDN, CDR2 FVKESK. The germline V and J ends were trimmed by 1 base and 5 bases, with 14 bases remaining between them. The CDR3 is 15 residues long. The CDR3 nucleotides are TGTGCCAGCAGCCAAGGATATCTGTGGGGGGAGACCCAGTACTTC. Translating gives CASSQGYLWGETQYF. Full variable domain (outside the CDR3, taken from reference TRBV14 and TRBJ2-5): EAGVTQFPSHSVIEKGQTVTLRCDPISGHDNLYWYRRVMGKEIKFLLHFVKESKQDESGMPNNRFLAERTGGTYSTLKVQPAELEDSGVYFCASSQGYLWGETQYFGPGTRLLVL.

This chain joins TRBV19 and TRBJ2-3, with D tentatively TRBD1 (5 bases). Germline CDR1 reads LNHDA; CDR2 reads SQIVND (reference sequence). The CDR3 length is 16 residues. V was cut by 1 base and J by 6 bases, with 17 bases left in between. Here the CDR3 reads CASSIVFVGSGDTQYF. Written as DNA, the CDR3 is TGTGCCAGTAGTATAGTTTTCGTGGGCTCAGGGGATACGCAGTATTTT.

J is TRBJ2-2 and V is TRBV7-9; unclear D gene. V was cut by 1 base and J by 6 bases, with 9 bases left in between. CDR3 size: 14 residues. Germline V gives CDR1 SEHNR, CDR2 FQNEAQ (reference sequence). The CDR3 nucleotides read TGTGCCAGCAGCTTAGAGGTTCGCGCCGGGGAGCTGTTTTTT. Encoded protein: CASSLEVRAGELFF.

This sequence joins TRBV2 and TRBJ1-6; no clear D. The V and J ends lost 7 bases and 15 bases respectively, with 13 bases between them. Germline lookup yields CDR1 SNHLY and CDR2 FYNNEI. The CDR3 has 11 amino acids. CDR3: CASNQKSILHF. For the CDR3, the DNA is TGTGCCAGCAACCAAAAGTCGATCCTCCACTTT. Full variable domain (outside the CDR3, taken from reference TRBV2 and TRBJ1-6): EPEVTQTPSHQVTQMGQEVILRCVPISNHLYFYWYRQILGQKVEFLVSFYNNEISEKSEIFDDQFSVERPDGSNFTLKIRSTKLEDSAMYFCASNQKSILHFGNGTRLTVT.

About this clonotype itself: This sequence may be a read error, since a much larger clone differs from it by one base. The chain employs TRBV2 and TRBJ1-5; perhaps TRBD1 as D (5 bases). The germline gives CDR1 SNHLY, CDR2 FYNNEI. The CDR3 runs to 14 residues. CDR3 amino acids: CASRFGAAFQPQRF. Written as DNA, the CDR3 is TGTGCCAGCAGATTCGGGGCCGCGTTTCAGCCCCAGCGTTTT.

The genes are TRBV7-2 and TRBJ2-1; weak D call: TRBD1 (5 bases). The V end was cut by 7 bases, the J end by 3 bases, with 16 bases between. CDR3 length: 15 amino acids. Germline V gives CDR1 SGHTA, CDR2 FQGNSA. In DNA form, the CDR3 reads TGTGCCAGCAAAGAAGGGGCGAGGTTCTACAATGAGCAGTTCTTC. It specifies CASKEGARFYNEQFF. The whole variable domain, remainder taken from reference TRBV7-2 and TRBJ2-1, is GAGVSQSPSNKVTEKGKDVELRCDPISGHTALYWYRQSLGQGLEFLIYFQGNSAPDKSGLPSDRFSAERTGGSVSTLTIQRTQQEDSAVYLCASKEGARFYNEQFFGPGTRLTVL.

V gene TRBV11-2 combines with J gene TRBJ2-2; weak D call: TRBD1 (5 bases). There are 14 residues in the CDR3. CDR1 is SGHAT, CDR2 FQNNGV, per germline. With 2 bases removed from V and 5 bases from J, the gap between germline ends came to 9 bases. The chain's CDR3 is CASSLIRGTGELFF. CDR3 bases: TGTGCCAGCAGCTTAATAAGGGGAACCGGGGAGCTGTTTTTT.

This clonotype was counted between two and nine times. The chain uses TRBV20-1 and TRBJ2-3, with D unclear. CDR3 size: 13 residues. The V end lost 4 bases, the J end lost 1 base, and 9 bases lay between the germline ends. Germline-derived CDR1 and CDR2 are DFQATT and SNEGSKA (reference sequence). The chain's CDR3 is CSAKVAGTDTQYF. The CDR3 DNA reads as TGCAGTGCTAAGGTAGCAGGCACAGATACGCAGTATTTT.

V is TRBV5-4 and J is TRBJ2-3; D not certain. The CDR3 is made up of 16 amino acids. Per the germline V gene, CDR1 is SGHNT and CDR2 is YYREEE (reference sequence). Trimming stripped 4 bases from V and 5 bases from J, with 20 bases between. The CDR3 DNA reads as TGTGCCAGCAGCAGTCCGGACCGGTCGACGAGAGATACGCAGTATTTT. Its translation: CASSSPDRSTRDTQYF.

The chain joins TRBV25-1 to TRBJ2-2, with no clear D. The length of the CDR3 is 12 residues. V was shortened by 6 bases and J by 6 bases, with 8 bases between the two germline ends. The germline CDR1 and CDR2 sequences are MGHDK and SYGVNS. The CDR3 spells CASRRDPGELFF. DNA for the CDR3: TGTGCCAGCAGAAGGGATCCCGGGGAGCTGTTTTTT.

The V call is TRBV20-1, the J call TRBJ1-6; D is undetermined. With 4 bases removed from V and 10 bases from J, the gap between germline ends came to 17 bases. Germline V gene data show CDR1 as DFQATT and CDR2 as SNEGSKA (reference sequence). The CDR3 covers 14 residues. CDR3 amino acids: CSAKPQPSDSPLHF. In DNA form, the CDR3 reads TGCAGTGCTAAGCCTCAACCCTCCGACTCACCCCTCCACTTT.

The chain uses TRBV27 and TRBJ1-1; tentatively, D is TRBD1 (6 bases). Germline assignment: CDR1 MNHEY and CDR2 SMNVEV (reference sequence). The V gene lost 6 bases and the J gene lost 4 bases, with 18 bases spanning the gap. The CDR3 has 15 residues. CDR3 amino acids: CASRYLTGSGTEAFF. DNA for the CDR3: TGTGCCAGCAGGTACCTTACAGGGAGCGGCACTGAAGCTTTCTTT.

This sequence joins TRBV27 and TRBJ2-5; a possible D gene is TRBD2 (6 bases). The CDR3 has 14 amino acids. Trimming left V 3 bases short and J 4 bases short, with 12 bases between. CDR1 and CDR2 (germline): MNHEY, SMNVEV (reference sequence). The CDR3 DNA reads as TGTGCCAGCAGTTTGAGGAGGGTTGGAGAGACCCAGTACTTC. As protein: CASSLRRVGETQYF.

In its sample, this clonotype was seen a few times. This rearrangement joins TRBV11-1 to TRBJ2-3; D is ambiguous. CDR1 is SGHAT and CDR2 is FQDESV in the germline V gene (reference sequence). V lost 1 base, J lost 4 bases, and 3 bases lay in between. The CDR3 sequence is 12 residues long. The CDR3 nucleotides are TGTGCCAGCAGCTTAGGGGCAGATACGCAGTATTTT. It specifies CASSLGADTQYF.

The V call is TRBV2, the J call TRBJ2-2, with a weak D call TRBD1 (6 bases). V was trimmed by 8 bases and J by 8 bases, leaving 12 bases between them. From germline, CDR1 is SNHLY and CDR2 FYNNEI. The CDR3 loop spans 12 amino acids. This CDR3 is CASLRGKGELFF. CDR3 sequence (DNA): TGTGCCAGCCTGAGGGGGAAAGGGGAGCTGTTTTTT.

This clonotype has just a few counts. This sequence joins TRBV19 and TRBJ1-5, with 11 bases identical to TRBD1. V was pared by 3 bases and J by 5 bases, with 9 bases of the junction left unmatched. The V gene's germline CDR1 is LNHDA and CDR2 SQIVND (reference sequence). This CDR3 spans 17 amino acids. CDR3 in amino acids: CASSMPGQGAFDQPQHF. The DNA of the CDR3 is TGTGCCAGTAGTATGCCTGGACAGGGGGCTTTCGATCAGCCCCAGCATTTT.

This clonotype was recorded a few times. The genes are TRBV27 and TRBJ1-4; possibly TRBD1 for D (5 bases). The CDR3 length is 17 residues. Looked up from germline, CDR1 is MNHEY and CDR2 is SMNVEV (reference sequence). V lost 5 bases and J lost 0, with 16 bases in between. CDR3 DNA: TGTGCCAGCAGTCAATATTACCCGGGGCCAACTAATGAAAAACTGTTTTTT. This sequence encodes CASSQYYPGPTNEKLFF.

The chain is built from TRBV4-3 and TRBJ1-1; D call uncertain. Germline V CDR1 and CDR2: LGHNA, YSLEER. Trimming cost V 4 bases and J 8 bases, with 8 bases left between them. The CDR3 extends over 11 amino acids. DNA of the CDR3: TGCGCCAGCAGCCGGTCCGGGGAAGCTTTCTTT. It translates to CASSRSGEAFF.

This clonotype occurred a few times. V gene TRBV15 combines with J gene TRBJ1-5, with D uncertain. Trimming took 5 bases from V and 0 from J, leaving 17 bases between them. This CDR3 region has 17 residues. Germline CDR1 reads LNHNV; CDR2 reads YYDKDF (reference sequence). The CDR3 protein is CATSRKNGRISNQPQHF. The CDR3 nucleotides read TGTGCCACCAGCCGAAAAAATGGGAGAATTAGCAATCAGCCCCAGCATTTT.

CDR3 DNA: TGTGCCAGCAGCTTGGGAGGGCCGACCTACGAGCAGTACTTC. It codes for CASSLGGPTYEQYF. The chain recombines TRBV5-4 with TRBJ2-7, with TRBD2 as a possible D gene (5 bases). The CDR3 consists of 14 residues. Germline V lookup: CDR1 SGHNT, CDR2 YYREEE (reference sequence). The V end was cut by 0 bases, the J end by 2 bases, with 9 bases between.